The 26 T cell receptor beta chains listed next were all sequenced from one sample in a study of shared T cell receptors in the human thymus. Sequencing was performed with immunoSEQ multiplex PCR; in TCRdb, only in-frame clones are kept and a portion is missing. The sample contains hundreds of thousands of clones, more than 75% of which appear only once. This same sample was also part of a study on human thymus T cells.

The sequenced sample consisted of thymocytes. These TCRs come from a boy under two years old with a congenital heart defect.

This rearrangement joins TRBV10-3 to TRBJ2-1; 8 nucleotides align to TRBD2. The CDR3 is made up of 16 amino acids. Per germline, CDR1 ENHRY and CDR2 SYGVKD. The junction had 7 bases not matched to a gene; V was cut back by 1 base and J by 5 bases. CDR3 amino acids: CAISELGSGTHNEQFF. CDR3 in DNA: TGTGCCATCAGTGAGTTAGGTAGCGGGACCCACAATGAGCAGTTCTTC.

The CDR3 loop is CASSQDDAGFDTQYF. The CDR3 region has the DNA TGTGCCAGCAGCCAAGATGACGCCGGGTTCGATACGCAGTATTTT. The chain is built from TRBV14 and TRBJ2-3; D remains ambiguous. Trimming removed 0 bases from V and 6 bases from J, with 13 bases in between. Per germline, CDR1 SGHDN and CDR2 FVKESK. CDR3 length: 15 amino acids. The variable domain in full, completed from reference TRBV14 and TRBJ2-3, reads EAGVTQFPSHSVIEKGQTVTLRCDPISGHDNLYWYRRVMGKEIKFLLHFVKESKQDESGMPNNRFLAERTGGTYSTLKVQPAELEDSGVYFCASSQDDAGFDTQYFGPGTRLTVL.

This chain uses TRBV15 with TRBJ2-7; TRBD1 is a possible D gene (5 bases). The CDR3 runs 10 residues. Germline CDR1 reads LNHNV; CDR2 reads YYDKDF (reference sequence). Trimming removed 8 bases at V and 5 bases at J, with 7 bases between. This chain's CDR3 is CATLGDEQYF. CDR3 nucleotide sequence: TGTGCCACCCTAGGGGACGAGCAGTACTTC.

The chain recombines TRBV27 with TRBJ2-5; 8 bases line up with TRBD1. V lost 4 bases and J lost 4; bases outside the gene matches: 11. Germline V lookup: CDR1 MNHEY, CDR2 SMNVEV (reference sequence). This CDR3 is 16 amino acids long. CDR3 amino acids: CASSSVDGQGLETQYF. DNA of the CDR3: TGTGCCAGCAGTTCCGTCGACGGACAGGGTTTAGAGACCCAGTACTTC.

The chain links TRBV12-5 to TRBJ2-3, with a possible D match to TRBD2 (6 bases). The V and J ends lost 2 bases and 4 bases respectively, with 16 bases between them. The CDR3 length is 16 residues. CDR1 is LGHNT and CDR2 is FRNRAP in the germline V gene. The CDR3 region has the DNA TGTGCTAGTGGTTTGCCGACTAGAGGTGACCCAGATACGCAGTATTTT. This encodes CASGLPTRGDPDTQYF.

V usage is TRBV28 and J usage is TRBJ1-5; D not resolved. V was trimmed by 5 bases and J by 2 bases, leaving 13 bases between them. This CDR3 is built from 15 residues. The germline V gene has CDR1 MDHEN and CDR2 SYDVKM. CDR3 loop: CASSRPWRRNQPQHF. In nucleotides, the CDR3 is TGTGCCAGCAGTCGCCCTTGGAGGCGCAATCAGCCCCAGCATTTT.

The V and J genes are TRBV5-6 and TRBJ2-3; 9 bases map to TRBD2. The CDR3 length is 18 residues. Germline V gene sequence: CDR1 SGHDT, CDR2 YYEEEE. Germline trimming cut 1 base from V and 3 bases from J; bases unmatched to any gene: 12. CDR3 loop: CASSLSYVTAGGTDTQYF. In DNA form, the CDR3 reads TGTGCCAGCAGCTTGAGTTACGTCACGGCGGGAGGGACAGATACGCAGTATTTT.

The chain is built from TRBV14 and TRBJ1-4; unclear D gene. Per the germline V gene, CDR1 is SGHDN and CDR2 is FVKESK. Trimming cost V 2 bases and J 5 bases, with 15 bases left between them. This CDR3 region has 16 residues. CDR3 sequence reads: CASSQHRTGGNEKLFF. DNA of the CDR3: TGTGCCAGCAGCCAACACCGGACGGGAGGGAATGAAAAACTGTTTTTT.

This clone was detected once. The genes are TRBV19 and TRBJ2-3; TRBD1 might be the D (6 bases). Trimming took off 6 bases at V and 6 bases at J, with 10 bases between the two ends. The CDR3 has 12 amino acids. Germline V gene sequence: CDR1 LNHDA, CDR2 SQIVND (reference sequence). The DNA of the CDR3 is TGTGCCAGTAGCAGGGGCAGGGATACGCAGTATTTT. Encoded protein: CASSRGRDTQYF.

This chain joins TRBV4-1 and TRBJ1-1, with 8 bases fitting TRBD1. J gave up 8 bases and V 2 bases, and 13 bases lay outside the gene matches. The CDR3 is 16 amino acids. Germline V gives CDR1 MGHRA, CDR2 YSYEKL. CDR3 coding DNA: TGCGCCAGCAGCCAAAGAGACTTCCGGGACAGGCTAGAAGCTTTCTTT. Protein sequence: CASSQRDFRDRLEAFF.

This clone was counted once. The chain uses TRBV7-2 and TRBJ1-3, with TRBD1 matching 8 bases. This CDR3 has 18 amino acids. From germline, CDR1 is SGHTA and CDR2 FQGNSA. Losses at the gene ends were 1 base for V and 0 bases for J; bases not matched to a gene: 8. CDR3 sequence reads: CASSLVDSGGYSGNTIYF. The CDR3 DNA reads as TGTGCCAGCAGCTTAGTTGACTCAGGGGGCTACTCTGGAAACACCATATATTTT.

The chain has TRBV14 and TRBJ1-1; a possible D gene is TRBD1 (5 bases). Between the trimmed V and J ends, which lost 2 bases and 3 bases, there was a span of 13 bases. Germline CDR1 reads SGHDN; CDR2 reads FVKESK. This CDR3 is built from 15 residues. In DNA, the CDR3 is TGTGCCAGCAGCCAATCTCTCCGGGGGGACACTGAAGCTTTCTTT. Amino acids: CASSQSLRGDTEAFF.

This clone appeared a single time. The chain recombines TRBV7-6 with TRBJ2-1; 14 nucleotides line up with TRBD2. Per the germline V gene, CDR1 is SGHVS and CDR2 is FNYEAQ. CDR3 length: 17 amino acids. V lost 4 bases, J lost 2 bases, and 4 bases stayed unmatched. As DNA, the CDR3 is TGTGCCAGCAGCTGGACTAGCGGGAGGCCCACCTACAATGAGCAGTTCTTC. Translated, it gives CASSWTSGRPTYNEQFF.

This chain links TRBV5-6 with TRBJ2-2; possible D gene TRBD2, 7 bases. Trimming removed 4 bases at V and 5 bases at J, with 21 bases between. Germline loops: CDR1 SGHDT, CDR2 YYEEEE. CDR3 length: 17 amino acids. The CDR3 coding sequence is TGTGCCAGCAGCCTACAGGGCGGGGGCGTAGGGACCGGGGAGCTGTTTTTT. Protein sequence: CASSLQGGGVGTGELFF.

The V gene is TRBV7-2, the J gene TRBJ2-3; a possible D gene is TRBD2 (6 bases). Per germline, CDR1 SGHTA and CDR2 FQGNSA. Trimming stripped 1 base from V and 0 bases from J, with 14 bases between. The CDR3 runs to 17 residues. The DNA for the CDR3 is TGTGCCAGCAGCTTAGTTCGAGGGGACTTAAGCACAGATACGCAGTATTTT. This codes for CASSLVRGDLSTDTQYF.

This clone came up once. The chain couples TRBV4-3 to TRBJ1-5; D unresolved. V lost 0 bases and J lost 6, with 12 bases in between. This CDR3 contains 15 residues. Germline V gene sequence: CDR1 LGHNA, CDR2 YSLEER. The CDR3 region has the DNA TGCGCCAGCAGCCAAGATTCGGTTTTCCCTCAGCCCCAGCATTTT. Protein product: CASSQDSVFPQPQHF.

This clone was counted once. The chain recombines TRBV10-2 with TRBJ2-3, with TRBD2 identical over 9 bases. With V trimmed by 7 bases and J by 1 base, 12 bases remained unmatched. Germline assignment: CDR1 WSHSY and CDR2 SAAADI. This CDR3 spans 17 amino acids. CDR3 nucleotides: TGCGCCAGCACGCTAGCGGGACGTACTACGCGCACAGATACGCAGTATTTT. It yields the protein CASTLAGRTTRTDTQYF.

The genes are TRBV4-3 and TRBJ2-2; 10 bases line up with TRBD2. V trimming: 4 bases; J trimming: 1 base; junction bases outside the gene matches: 15. CDR1 LGHNA and CDR2 YSLEER come from the germline V gene. This CDR3 is built from 20 residues. CDR3 loop: CASSLSGTSEQRGNTGELFF. CDR3 sequence (DNA): TGCGCCAGCAGCCTCTCCGGGACTAGCGAACAAAGAGGGAACACCGGGGAGCTGTTTTTT.

This chain connects TRBV6-5 to TRBJ2-4; tentative D call: TRBD1 (5 bases). CDR1 MNHEY and CDR2 SVGAGI come from the germline V gene. The CDR3 runs to 12 residues. The CDR3 here is CVLGEPKNIQYF. The CDR3 bases are TGTGTTCTAGGGGAACCCAAAAACATTCAGTACTTC.

This chain links TRBV2 with TRBJ1-5, with a possible D match to TRBD1 (6 bases). This CDR3 contains 14 residues. Deletions cut 4 bases from V and 3 bases from J, with 10 bases between. Germline V CDR1 and CDR2: SNHLY, FYNNEI. The CDR3, as DNA: TGTGCCAGCAGTGCGGGGGGCTTCAATCAGCCCCAGCATTTT. It specifies CASSAGGFNQPQHF.

This chain links TRBV27 with TRBJ1-1; 8 nucleotides agree with TRBD1. After removal of 4 bases from V and 1 base from J, the junction contained 11 bases not matched to a gene. CDR1 and CDR2 from the germline V gene are MNHEY and SMNVEV (reference sequence). The CDR3 has 17 residues. This CDR3 is CASSSRPPDRGNTEAFF. The CDR3 DNA reads TGTGCCAGCAGTTCCCGCCCGCCCGACAGGGGGAACACTGAAGCTTTCTTT.

The CDR3 sequence is CASSHGTGFRMANEKLFF. Here the CDR3 DNA reads TGTGCCAGCAGCCACGGGACAGGGTTTCGTATGGCTAATGAAAAACTGTTTTTT. The V and J genes are TRBV5-4 and TRBJ1-4, with 9 bases that match TRBD1. CDR3 size: 18 residues. The germline gives CDR1 SGHNT, CDR2 YYREEE (reference sequence). V trimming: 4 bases; J trimming: 3 bases; junction bases outside the gene matches: 13. The full variable domain, with the rest looked up from reference TRBV5-4 and TRBJ1-4, is ETGVTQSPTHLIKTRGQQVTLRCSSQSGHNTVSWYQQALGQGPQFIFQYYREEENGRGNFPPRFSGLQFPNYSSELNVNALELDDSALYLCASSHGTGFRMANEKLFFGSGTQLSVL.

This chain connects TRBV5-4 to TRBJ2-7; TRBD2 matches at 13 bases. The germline gives CDR1 SGHNT, CDR2 YYREEE (reference sequence). V shed 4 bases and J 4 bases; nucleotides not matched to a gene: 5. The CDR3 has 15 amino acids. CDR3 protein: CASSTGTSGAYEQYF. The CDR3 DNA reads TGTGCCAGCAGCACGGGGACTAGCGGGGCTTACGAGCAGTACTTC. Based on the CDR3 plus reference TRBV5-4 and TRBJ2-7, the full variable domain is ETGVTQSPTHLIKTRGQQVTLRCSSQSGHNTVSWYQQALGQGPQFIFQYYREEENGRGNFPPRFSGLQFPNYSSELNVNALELDDSALYLCASSTGTSGAYEQYFGPGTRLTVT.

The chain carries TRBV27 and TRBJ1-5; 11 bases fit TRBD1. V gave up 4 bases and J gave up 6 bases; unmatched junction bases: 8. CDR3 length: 16 residues. Germline-derived CDR1 and CDR2 are MNHEY and SMNVEV (reference sequence). The CDR3 here is CASSWTGTGGGQPQHF. The CDR3 DNA sequence: TGTGCCAGCAGTTGGACTGGGACAGGGGGGGGTCAGCCCCAGCATTTT.

The V call is TRBV10-3, the J call TRBJ1-3; a weak D match, TRBD1 (5 bases). Looked up from germline, CDR1 is ENHRY and CDR2 is SYGVKD. V was shortened by 2 bases and J by 4 bases, with 15 bases between the two germline ends. The CDR3 contains 16 residues. The CDR3 DNA reads TGTGCCATCAGTGAGGAAGGCAGGGAGGACGGAAACACCATATATTTT. Its translation is CAISEEGREDGNTIYF.

The chain carries TRBV5-1 and TRBJ2-5; a weak D match, TRBD2 (6 bases). The V gene lost 5 bases and the J gene lost 0 bases, with 14 bases spanning the gap. The length of the CDR3 is 15 residues. Germline lookup yields CDR1 SGHRS and CDR2 YFSETQ. CDR3 DNA: TGCGCCAGCAGGGATAAGCGGGCGTACCAAGAGACCCAGTACTTC. The encoded protein is CASRDKRAYQETQYF.